One sample yielded the 12 T cell receptor beta chains listed below, sequenced in a study of T-cell memory formation after mild COVID-19. TCRdb ran MiXCR on the 5' RACE reads and lists one entry per CDR3 protein. The table includes roughly 200,000 distinct CDR3 sequences, over 20% detected once. Sequenced: PBMCs or a T cell subset sorted from them (not recorded which). Receptors originate from an adult woman who had mild COVID-19 (a few samples of this study predate the infection). Cell type and time point are not known.

At least ten counts were recorded for this clonotype. This chain joins TRBV6-4 and TRBJ2-3; perhaps D is TRBD1 or TRBD2 (5 bases each). The germline CDR1 and CDR2 sequences are MRHNA and SNTAGT. Trimming cost V 0 bases and J 7 bases, with 11 bases left between them. The CDR3 totals 14 residues. In nucleotides, the CDR3 is TGTGCCAGCAGTGACTCCCGGGACCTTAATACGCAGTATTTT. It codes for CASSDSRDLNTQYF.

The CDR3 DNA reads as TGTGCCTGGACCTCCGGGACCGCTAGCACAGATACGCAGTATTTT. Its protein product is CAWTSGTASTDTQYF. V and J are TRBV30 and TRBJ2-3; tentatively, D is TRBD1 or TRBD2 (5 bases each). With 4 bases removed from V and 0 bases from J, the gap between germline ends came to 14 bases. Germline CDR1 reads GTSNPN; CDR2 reads SVGIG (reference sequence). CDR3 length: 15 residues.

This clonotype was seen a handful of times. This chain joins TRBV6-5 and TRBJ2-3; 7 bases agree with TRBD2. The length of the CDR3 is 17 residues. Germline V gene sequence: CDR1 MNHEY, CDR2 SVGAGI. J was trimmed by 4 bases and V by 0 bases; bases with no gene match: 10. The CDR3 bases are TGTGCCAGCAGTTACTCGAGCGGGGCCGGGGTGGCAGATACGCAGTATTTT. Amino acids: CASSYSSGAGVADTQYF.

The chain uses TRBV27 and TRBJ2-6; possible D gene TRBD2, 6 bases. V lost 0 bases, J lost 4 bases, and 10 bases lay in between. Germline V lookup: CDR1 MNHEY, CDR2 SMNVEV (reference sequence). The CDR3 consists of 16 residues. Written as DNA, the CDR3 is TGTGCCAGCAGTTTATCTCGGGGGACCGGGGCCAACGTCCTGACTTTC. It codes for CASSLSRGTGANVLTF.

The genes are TRBV5-1 and TRBJ2-7; 8 nucleotides align to TRBD2. This CDR3 has 12 residues. Trimming removed 5 bases from V and 5 bases from J; junction bases left unmatched: 3. Germline V gene sequence: CDR1 SGHRS, CDR2 YFSETQ. The CDR3 coding sequence is TGCGCCAGCAGTCGGGAGGGCCACGAGCAGTACTTC. Encoded protein: CASSREGHEQYF.

The J gene is TRBJ2-5, the V gene TRBV7-6; the D gene is possibly TRBD1 (7 bases). The CDR3 sequence is 18 residues long. Trimming removed 5 bases from V and 3 bases from J, with 25 bases in between. The germline V gene has CDR1 SGHVS and CDR2 FNYEAQ. The CDR3 DNA sequence: TGTGCCAGCAGCCAAGCATGGGAGCAGGGGGGATCGGAAGAGACCCAGTACTTC. Protein product: CASSQAWEQGGSEETQYF. Complete variable domain (other parts from reference TRBV7-6 and TRBJ2-5): GAGVSQSPRYKVTKRGQDVALRCDPISGHVSLYWYRQALGQGPEFLTYFNYEAQQDKSGLPNDRFSAERPEGSISTLTIQRTEQRDSAMYRCASSQAWEQGGSEETQYFGPGTRLLVL.

The J gene is TRBJ1-1, the V gene TRBV5-1; D is undetermined. The CDR3 runs to 15 residues. The germline CDR1 and CDR2 sequences are SGHRS and YFSETQ. Trimming took 2 bases from V and 5 from J, leaving 16 bases between them. CDR3 sequence (DNA): TGCGCCAGCAGCTTAGATTTATTGGGAAAGACTGAAGCTTTCTTT. Translated: CASSLDLLGKTEAFF.

The V call is TRBV20-1, the J call TRBJ2-1, with a possible D match to TRBD1 (6 bases). CDR3 size: 12 residues. The V gene's germline CDR1 is DFQATT and CDR2 SNEGSKA (reference sequence). The CDR3 DNA follows: TGCAGCCCCCAGGGGTCCTACAATGAGCAGTTCTTC. Protein: CSPQGSYNEQFF.

This clonotype was found a few times. The chain is built from TRBV7-9 and TRBJ2-7, with 9 bases matching TRBD2. This CDR3 contains 17 residues. CDR1 is SEHNR, CDR2 FQNEAQ, per germline (reference sequence). V was pared by 5 bases and J by 2 bases, with 13 bases of the junction left unmatched. CDR3 region: CASSPRLSGRSPYEQYF. DNA for the CDR3: TGTGCCAGCAGCCCCCGTTTAAGCGGGAGGTCGCCCTACGAGCAGTACTTC.

The V call is TRBV6-6, the J call TRBJ2-2, with TRBD2 identical over 12 bases. CDR1 and CDR2 (germline): MNHNY, SVGAGI (reference sequence). The J segment lost 5 bases and the V segment lost 2 bases, leaving 6 bases of the junction unmatched. CDR3 length: 17 residues. The CDR3 protein is CASSYSLAGGITGELFF. CDR3 sequence (DNA): TGTGCCAGCAGTTACAGCCTAGCGGGGGGGATAACCGGGGAGCTGTTTTTT.

In DNA form, the CDR3 reads TGCGCCAGCAGCTCCGGGGACAGGGGCTACGAGCAGTACTTC. It yields the protein CASSSGDRGYEQYF. The chain uses TRBV5-1 and TRBJ2-7; 10 bases align to TRBD1. Germline CDR1 is SGHRS and CDR2 is YFSETQ. Trimming took 3 bases from V and 3 from J; bases not matched to a gene: 3. The CDR3 is made up of 14 amino acids.

This clonotype is labeled medium-sized. The V call is TRBV9, the J call TRBJ1-5; weak D call: TRBD1 (6 bases). Per germline, CDR1 SGDLS and CDR2 YYNGEE. V dropped 0 bases and J dropped 6 bases, with 10 bases sitting between them. This CDR3 comprises 14 residues. The CDR3 is CASSVGPGAQPQHF. The CDR3 DNA reads TGTGCCAGCAGCGTAGGGCCAGGGGCTCAGCCCCAGCATTTT.